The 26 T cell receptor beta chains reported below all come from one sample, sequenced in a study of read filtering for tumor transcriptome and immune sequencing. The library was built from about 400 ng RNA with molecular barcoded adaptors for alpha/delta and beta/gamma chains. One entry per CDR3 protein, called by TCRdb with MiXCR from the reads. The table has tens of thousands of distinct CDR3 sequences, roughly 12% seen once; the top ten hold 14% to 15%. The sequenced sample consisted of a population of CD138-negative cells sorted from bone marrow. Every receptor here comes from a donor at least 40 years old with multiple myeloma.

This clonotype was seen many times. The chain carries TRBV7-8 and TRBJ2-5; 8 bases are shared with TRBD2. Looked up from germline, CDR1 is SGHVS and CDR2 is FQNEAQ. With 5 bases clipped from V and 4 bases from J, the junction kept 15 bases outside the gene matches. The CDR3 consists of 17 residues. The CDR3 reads CASSASRVREGRETQYF. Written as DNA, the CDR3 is TGTGCCAGCAGCGCAAGTCGCGTACGGGAGGGCAGAGAGACCCAGTACTTC. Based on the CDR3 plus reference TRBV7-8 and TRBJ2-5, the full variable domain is GAGVSQSPRYKVAKRGQDVALRCDPISGHVSLFWYQQALGQGPEFLTYFQNEAQLDKSGLPSDRFFAERPEGSVSTLKIQRTQQEDSAVYLCASSASRVREGRETQYFGPGTRLLVL.

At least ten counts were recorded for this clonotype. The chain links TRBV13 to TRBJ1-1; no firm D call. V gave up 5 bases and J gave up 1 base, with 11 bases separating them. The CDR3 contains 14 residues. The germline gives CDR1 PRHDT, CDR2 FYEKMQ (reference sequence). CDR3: CASSPRATNTEAFF. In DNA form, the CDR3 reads TGTGCCAGCAGCCCAAGGGCAACGAACACTGAAGCTTTCTTT.

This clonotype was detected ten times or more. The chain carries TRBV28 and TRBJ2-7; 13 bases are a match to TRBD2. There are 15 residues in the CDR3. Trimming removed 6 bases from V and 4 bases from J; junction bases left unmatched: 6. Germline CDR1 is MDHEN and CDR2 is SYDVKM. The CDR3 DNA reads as TGTGCCAGCAGCATACTAGCGGGAGGGCAATACGAGCAGTACTTC. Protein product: CASSILAGGQYEQYF.

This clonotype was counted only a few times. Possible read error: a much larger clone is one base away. In nucleotides, the CDR3 is TGTGCCCGCACTAAGGACGGGACTAGCGGGTACGAGCAGTACTTC. It encodes CARTKDGTSGYEQYF. The chain uses TRBV6-5 and TRBJ2-7, with TRBD2 matching 12 bases. The trim removed 11 bases at V and 4 bases at J, leaving 12 bases unmatched. The CDR3 is 15 residues long. Germline loops: CDR1 MNHEY, CDR2 SVGAGI.

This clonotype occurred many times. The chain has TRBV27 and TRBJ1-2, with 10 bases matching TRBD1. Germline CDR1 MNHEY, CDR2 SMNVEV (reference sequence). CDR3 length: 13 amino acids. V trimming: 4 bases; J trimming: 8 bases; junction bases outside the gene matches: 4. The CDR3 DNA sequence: TGTGCCAGCAGTTCGGGACAGGGGAGGGGCTACACCTTC. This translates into CASSSGQGRGYTF.

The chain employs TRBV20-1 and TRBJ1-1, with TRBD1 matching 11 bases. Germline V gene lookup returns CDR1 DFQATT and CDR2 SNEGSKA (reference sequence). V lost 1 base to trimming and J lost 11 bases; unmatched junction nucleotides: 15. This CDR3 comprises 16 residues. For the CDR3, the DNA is TGCAGTGCTAGAGGGGACAGGGGGTTTCTGAACACTGGTGCTTTCTTT. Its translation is CSARGDRGFLNTGAFF.

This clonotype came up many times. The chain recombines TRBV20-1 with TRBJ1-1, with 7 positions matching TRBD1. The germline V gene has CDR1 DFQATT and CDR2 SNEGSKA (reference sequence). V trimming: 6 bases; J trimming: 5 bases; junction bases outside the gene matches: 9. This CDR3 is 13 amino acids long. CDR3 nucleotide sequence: TGCAGTGCCCTAAGGGGGCCGGGGACTGAAGCTTTCTTT. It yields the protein CSALRGPGTEAFF.

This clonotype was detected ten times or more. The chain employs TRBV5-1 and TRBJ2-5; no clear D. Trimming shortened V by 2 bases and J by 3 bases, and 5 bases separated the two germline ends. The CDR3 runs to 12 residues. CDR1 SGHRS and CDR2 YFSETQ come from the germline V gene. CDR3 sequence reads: CASSFQEETQYF. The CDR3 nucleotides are TGCGCCAGCAGCTTCCAAGAAGAGACCCAGTACTTC.

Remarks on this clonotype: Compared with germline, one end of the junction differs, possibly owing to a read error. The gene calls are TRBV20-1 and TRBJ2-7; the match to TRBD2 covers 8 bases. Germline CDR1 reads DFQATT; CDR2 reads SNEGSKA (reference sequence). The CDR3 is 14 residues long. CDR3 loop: CSAIIAGSFYEQYF. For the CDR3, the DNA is TGCAGTGCTATAATAGCGGGGAGCTTCTACGAGCAGTACTTT.

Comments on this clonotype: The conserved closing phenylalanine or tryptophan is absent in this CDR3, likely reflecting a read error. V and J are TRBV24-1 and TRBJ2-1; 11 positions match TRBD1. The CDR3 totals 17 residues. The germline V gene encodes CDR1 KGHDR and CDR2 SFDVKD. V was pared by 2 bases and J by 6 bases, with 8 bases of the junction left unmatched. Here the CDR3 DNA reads TGTGCCACCAGTGATTCTCGCCGGGACAGGGGGTCCAATGAGCAGTTCCTC. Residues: CATSDSRRDRGSNEQFL.

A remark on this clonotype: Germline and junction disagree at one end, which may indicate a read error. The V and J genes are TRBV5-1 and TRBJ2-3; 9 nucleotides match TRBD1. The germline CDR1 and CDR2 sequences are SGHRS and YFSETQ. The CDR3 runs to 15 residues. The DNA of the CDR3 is TGCGCCAGCAGCTCCAGTGGGACAGGGACAGATACGCAGAATTTT. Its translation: CASSSSGTGTDTQNF.

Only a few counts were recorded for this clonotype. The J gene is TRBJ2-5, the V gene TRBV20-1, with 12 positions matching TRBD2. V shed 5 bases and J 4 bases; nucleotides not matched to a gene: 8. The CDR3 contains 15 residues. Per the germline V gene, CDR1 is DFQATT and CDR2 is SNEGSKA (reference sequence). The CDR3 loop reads CSAARTSGMTETQYF. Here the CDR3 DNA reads TGCAGTGCTGCCCGGACTAGCGGGATGACAGAGACCCAGTACTTC.

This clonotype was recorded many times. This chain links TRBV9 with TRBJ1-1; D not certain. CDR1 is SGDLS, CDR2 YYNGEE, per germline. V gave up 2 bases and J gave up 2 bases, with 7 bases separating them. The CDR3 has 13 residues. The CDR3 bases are TGTGCCAGCAGCGTTGCAGTCAACACTGAAGCTTTCTTT. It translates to CASSVAVNTEAFF.

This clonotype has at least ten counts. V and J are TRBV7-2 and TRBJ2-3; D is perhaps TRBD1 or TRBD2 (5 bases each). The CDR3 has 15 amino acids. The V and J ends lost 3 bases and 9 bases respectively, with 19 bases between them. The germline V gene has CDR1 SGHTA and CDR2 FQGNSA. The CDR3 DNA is TGTGCCAGCAGCTTCGGAGAGGGACCCGTTGGCACGCAGTATTTT. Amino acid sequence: CASSFGEGPVGTQYF.

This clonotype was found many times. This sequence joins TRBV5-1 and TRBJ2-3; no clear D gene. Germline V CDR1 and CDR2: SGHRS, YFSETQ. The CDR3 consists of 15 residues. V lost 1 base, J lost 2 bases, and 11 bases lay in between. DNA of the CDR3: TGCGCCAGCAGCTTGATCGGCGGATACACAGATACGCAGTATTTT. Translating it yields CASSLIGGYTDTQYF.

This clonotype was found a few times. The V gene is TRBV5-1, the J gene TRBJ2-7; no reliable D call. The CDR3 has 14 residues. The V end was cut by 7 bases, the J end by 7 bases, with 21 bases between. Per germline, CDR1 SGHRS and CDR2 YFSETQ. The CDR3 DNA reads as TGCGCCAGCGGCCGAGGTGGTGGATTGGGTGAGCAGTACTTC. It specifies CASGRGGGLGEQYF. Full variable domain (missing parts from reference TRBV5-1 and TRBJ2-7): KAGVTQTPRYLIKTRGQQVTLSCSPISGHRSVSWYQQTPGQGLQFLFEYFSETQRNKGNFPGRFSGRQFSNSRSEMNVSTLELGDSALYLCASGRGGGLGEQYFGPGTRLTVT.

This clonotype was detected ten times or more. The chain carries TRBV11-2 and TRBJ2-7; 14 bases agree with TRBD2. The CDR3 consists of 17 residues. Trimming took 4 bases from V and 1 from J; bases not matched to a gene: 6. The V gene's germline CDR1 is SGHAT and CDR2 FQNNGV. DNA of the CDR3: TGTGCCAGCAGCTCTGGGACTAGCGGGAGTCCATCCTACGAGCAGTACTTC. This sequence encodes CASSSGTSGSPSYEQYF.

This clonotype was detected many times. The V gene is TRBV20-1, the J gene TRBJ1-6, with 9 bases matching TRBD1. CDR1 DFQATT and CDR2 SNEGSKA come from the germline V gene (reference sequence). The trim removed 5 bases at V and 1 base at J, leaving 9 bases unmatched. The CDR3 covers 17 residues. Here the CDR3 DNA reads TGCAGTGCTCAGGACAGGGGTTTGAATTCCTATAATTCACCCCTCCACTTT. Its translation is CSAQDRGLNSYNSPLHF.

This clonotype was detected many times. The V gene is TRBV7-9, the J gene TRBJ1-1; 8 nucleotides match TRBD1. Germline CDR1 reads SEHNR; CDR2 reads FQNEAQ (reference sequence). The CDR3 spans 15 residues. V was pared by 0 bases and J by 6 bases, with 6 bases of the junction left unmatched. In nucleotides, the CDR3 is TGTGCCAGCAGCTTAGCGGCCCAGGGGGCCTCTGAAGCTTTCTTT. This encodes CASSLAAQGASEAFF.

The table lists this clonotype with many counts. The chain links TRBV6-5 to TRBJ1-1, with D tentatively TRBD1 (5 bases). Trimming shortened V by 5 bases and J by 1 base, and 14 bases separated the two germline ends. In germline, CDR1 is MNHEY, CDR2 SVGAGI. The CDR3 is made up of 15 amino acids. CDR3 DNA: TGTGCCAGCAGTCCCGCGGGACGGACGAACACTGAAGCTTTCTTT. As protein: CASSPAGRTNTEAFF.

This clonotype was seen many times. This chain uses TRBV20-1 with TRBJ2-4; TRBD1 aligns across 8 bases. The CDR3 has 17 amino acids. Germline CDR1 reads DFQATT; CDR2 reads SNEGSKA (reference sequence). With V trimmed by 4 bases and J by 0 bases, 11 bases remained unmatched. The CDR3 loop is CSATGQGNDIAKNIQYF. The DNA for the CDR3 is TGCAGTGCTACTGGACAGGGAAATGATATAGCCAAAAACATTCAGTACTTC.

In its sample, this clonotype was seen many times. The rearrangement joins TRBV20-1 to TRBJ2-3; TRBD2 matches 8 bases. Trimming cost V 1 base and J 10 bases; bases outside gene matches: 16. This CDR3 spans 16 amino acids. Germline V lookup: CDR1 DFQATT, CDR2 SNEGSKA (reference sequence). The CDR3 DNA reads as TGCAGTGCTAGAGTCGGGGGACTAGGTGTTGGGGGGTCGCAGTATTTT. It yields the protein CSARVGGLGVGGSQYF.

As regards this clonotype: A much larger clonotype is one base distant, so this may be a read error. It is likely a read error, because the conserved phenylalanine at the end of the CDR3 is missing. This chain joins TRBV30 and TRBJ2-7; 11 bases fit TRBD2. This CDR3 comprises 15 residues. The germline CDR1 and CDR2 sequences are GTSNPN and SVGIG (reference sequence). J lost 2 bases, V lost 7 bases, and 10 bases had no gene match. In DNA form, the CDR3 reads TGTGCCTACACACCTACTAGCGGGAGACCCTACGAGCAGTACCTC. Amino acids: CAYTPTSGRPYEQYL.

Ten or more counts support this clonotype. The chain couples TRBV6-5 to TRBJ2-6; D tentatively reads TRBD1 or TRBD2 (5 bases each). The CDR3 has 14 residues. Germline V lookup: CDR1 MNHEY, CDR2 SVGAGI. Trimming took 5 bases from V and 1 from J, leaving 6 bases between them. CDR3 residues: CASSGGSGANVLTF. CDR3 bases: TGTGCCAGCAGTGGGGGTTCTGGGGCCAACGTCCTGACTTTC.

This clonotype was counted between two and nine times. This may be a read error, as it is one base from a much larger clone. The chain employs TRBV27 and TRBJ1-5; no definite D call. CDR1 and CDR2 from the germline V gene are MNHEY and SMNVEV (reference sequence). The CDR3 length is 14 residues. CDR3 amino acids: CANSLAGNHQPQHF. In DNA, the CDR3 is TGTGCCAACAGTTTAGCGGGGAACCATCAGCCCCAGCATTTT.

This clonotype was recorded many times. The CDR3 protein is CSARPSGTSSYEQYF. The CDR3 nucleotides read TGCAGTGCTAGACCTAGCGGGACGAGCTCCTACGAGCAGTACTTC. The chain employs TRBV20-1 and TRBJ2-7, with 9 nucleotides matching TRBD2. This CDR3 comprises 15 residues. V was clipped by 2 bases and J by 0 bases; unmatched bases: 5. The germline V gene has CDR1 DFQATT and CDR2 SNEGSKA (reference sequence).